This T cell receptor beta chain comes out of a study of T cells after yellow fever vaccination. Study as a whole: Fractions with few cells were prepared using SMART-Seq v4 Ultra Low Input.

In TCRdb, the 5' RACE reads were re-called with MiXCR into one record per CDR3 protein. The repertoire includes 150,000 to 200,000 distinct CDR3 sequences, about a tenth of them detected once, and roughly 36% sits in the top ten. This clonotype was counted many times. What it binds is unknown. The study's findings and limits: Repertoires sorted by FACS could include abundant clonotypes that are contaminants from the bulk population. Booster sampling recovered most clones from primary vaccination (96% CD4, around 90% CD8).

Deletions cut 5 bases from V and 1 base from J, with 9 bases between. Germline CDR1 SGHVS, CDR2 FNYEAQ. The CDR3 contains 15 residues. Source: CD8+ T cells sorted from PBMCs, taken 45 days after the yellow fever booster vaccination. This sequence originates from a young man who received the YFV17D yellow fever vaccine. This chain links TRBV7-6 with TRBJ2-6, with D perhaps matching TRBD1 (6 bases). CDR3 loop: CASSRTGSGANVLTF. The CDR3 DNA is TGTGCCAGCAGCAGAACAGGGTCTGGGGCCAACGTCCTGACTTTC.